The 10 T cell receptor beta chains given below trace back to one sample, sequenced in a study of blood T cells in healthy people across ages. The authors ran a second PCR of roughly 6 to 12 cycles using a sample-barcoded 5' primer and a J-beta primer mix. Via MiXCR, TCRdb re-called the 5' RACE reads, giving one row per CDR3 protein. The repertoire includes some 1.7 million distinct CDR3 sequences, roughly 27% of them detected once, and 7.7% sits in the top ten. Sequenced input: blood. These receptors came from a woman in her twenties or thirties in good health.

This clonotype was picked up many times. The chain joins TRBV20-1 to TRBJ2-7, with TRBD2 matching over 7 bases. The CDR3 runs 13 residues. Germline CDR1 and CDR2: DFQATT and SNEGSKA (reference sequence). V lost 6 bases and J lost 4; bases outside the gene matches: 9. The CDR3 region is CSAKSGIGYEQYF. The CDR3 coding sequence is TGCAGTGCCAAGAGCGGGATTGGGTACGAGCAGTACTTC.

This clonotype came up a few times. J is TRBJ1-2 and V is TRBV5-5; the match to TRBD1 covers 9 bases. The junction had 7 bases not matched to a gene; V was cut back by 5 bases and J by 8 bases. The germline CDR1 and CDR2 sequences are SGHKS and YYEKEE (reference sequence). The CDR3 covers 13 residues. This CDR3 reads CASSRDREHGYTF. The CDR3 DNA follows: TGTGCCAGCAGTCGGGACAGGGAGCACGGCTACACCTTC.

To note about this clonotype: This may stem from a read error, because a much larger clone lies one nucleotide away. The chain employs TRBV20-1 and TRBJ2-4; 12 bases are shared with TRBD2. The CDR3 spans 15 residues. From germline, CDR1 is DFQATT and CDR2 SNEGSKA (reference sequence). The ends lost 2 bases at V and 13 bases at J; junction bases unmatched: 12. CDR3 amino acids: CSARLAGGPNNEQYF. CDR3 coding DNA: TGCAGTGCTAGACTAGCGGGGGGGCCGAACAATGAGCAGTACTTC.

This clonotype has only a few counts. The chain couples TRBV18 to TRBJ2-3; no definite D call. Germline-derived CDR1 and CDR2 are KGHSH and LQKENI. V dropped 1 base and J dropped 1 base, with 15 bases sitting between them. The CDR3 sequence is 17 residues long. CDR3 sequence: CASSPLAPSSGTDTQYF. Here the CDR3 DNA reads TGTGCCAGCTCACCACTCGCCCCCTCGTCGGGCACAGATACGCAGTATTTT. Based on the CDR3 plus reference TRBV18 and TRBJ2-3, the full variable domain is NAGVMQNPRHLVRRRGQEARLRCSPMKGHSHVYWYRQLPEEGLKFMVYLQKENIIDESGMPKERFSAEFPKEGPSILRIQQVVRGDSAAYFCASSPLAPSSGTDTQYFGPGTRLTVL.

This chain uses TRBV30 with TRBJ2-7; a weak D match, TRBD2 (6 bases). The V end was cut by 4 bases, the J end by 2 bases, with 9 bases between. The germline CDR1 and CDR2 sequences are GTSNPN and SVGIG (reference sequence). The CDR3 totals 12 residues. CDR3 region: CAWNSGAYEQYF. The DNA of the CDR3 is TGTGCCTGGAACTCGGGAGCCTACGAGCAGTACTTC. Using reference TRBV30 and TRBJ2-7 for the parts outside the CDR3, the full variable domain is SQTIHQWPATLVQPVGSPLSLECTVEGTSNPNLYWYRQAAGRGLQLLFYSVGIGQISSEVPQNLSASRPQDRQFILSSKKLLLSDSGFYLCAWNSGAYEQYFGPGTRLTVT.

This clonotype occurred many times. This rearrangement joins TRBV6-6 to TRBJ2-7; TRBD1 might be the D (6 bases). Trimming cost V 4 bases and J 0 bases, with 19 bases left between them. The CDR3 is made up of 17 amino acids. The germline gives CDR1 MNHNY, CDR2 SVGAGI (reference sequence). CDR3: CASSFPPLRGSSYEQYF. In nucleotides, the CDR3 is TGTGCCAGCAGTTTCCCCCCTTTGAGGGGGAGCTCCTACGAGCAGTACTTC.

This clonotype was seen a few times. This sequence joins TRBV5-8 and TRBJ1-2; 8 bases match TRBD1. There are 16 residues in the CDR3. Germline loops: CDR1 SGHTS, CDR2 YDEGEE. V lost 3 bases, J lost 8 bases, and 15 bases stayed unmatched. CDR3 amino acids: CASSSKTDRAVIGYTF. In DNA form, the CDR3 reads TGTGCCAGCAGCTCCAAGACGGACAGGGCGGTGATAGGCTACACCTTC.

This clonotype was seen repeatedly, ten times or more. The chain recombines TRBV20-1 with TRBJ2-1; 11 bases match TRBD2. Germline V gene sequence: CDR1 DFQATT, CDR2 SNEGSKA (reference sequence). V gave up 6 bases and J gave up 6 bases; unmatched junction bases: 7. CDR3 length: 14 residues. CDR3 amino acids: CSADGTSGTNEQFF. Here the CDR3 DNA reads TGCAGTGCGGACGGGACTAGCGGAACCAATGAGCAGTTCTTC.

This clonotype has a count of ten or more. The chain is built from TRBV12-3 or TRBV12-4 and TRBJ2-7, with a tentative D call TRBD1 (6 bases). V was clipped by 6 bases and J by 4 bases, with 16 bases between them. The CDR3 spans 14 residues. This CDR3 reads CASRKGGQKYEQYF. The CDR3 DNA follows: TGTGCCAGCAGGAAAGGGGGACAAAAATACGAGCAGTACTTC.

There are a few counts of this clonotype. V gene TRBV4-1 combines with J gene TRBJ2-5; 7 bases are a match to TRBD1. Germline V gene sequence: CDR1 MGHRA, CDR2 YSYEKL. Trimming at V came to 1 base and at J to 4 bases, leaving 15 bases not matched to a gene. The CDR3 totals 18 residues. The CDR3 here is CASSQAARQGGLGETQYF. In DNA form, the CDR3 reads TGCGCCAGCAGCCAAGCGGCGCGACAGGGTGGTTTGGGAGAGACCCAGTACTTC.